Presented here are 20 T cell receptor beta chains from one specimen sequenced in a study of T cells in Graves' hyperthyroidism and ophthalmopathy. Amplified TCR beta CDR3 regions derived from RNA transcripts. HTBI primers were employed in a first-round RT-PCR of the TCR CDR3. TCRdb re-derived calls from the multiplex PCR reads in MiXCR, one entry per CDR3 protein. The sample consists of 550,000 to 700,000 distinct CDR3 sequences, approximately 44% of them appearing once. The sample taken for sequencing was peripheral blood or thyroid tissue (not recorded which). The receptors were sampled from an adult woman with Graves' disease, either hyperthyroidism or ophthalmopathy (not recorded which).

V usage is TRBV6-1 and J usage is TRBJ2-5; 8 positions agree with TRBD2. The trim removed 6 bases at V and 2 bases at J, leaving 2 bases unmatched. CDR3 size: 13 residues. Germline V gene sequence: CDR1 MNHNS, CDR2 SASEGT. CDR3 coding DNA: TGTGCCAGCAGGGTAGCGGGACAAGAGACCCAGTACTTC. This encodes CASRVAGQETQYF.

The CDR3 DNA sequence: TGTGCCAGCAGTTTATATTCCGGCCACGAGACCCAGTACTTC. It is translated as CASSLYSGHETQYF. J is TRBJ2-5 and V is TRBV28; D unresolved. V was clipped by 1 base and J by 5 bases, with 11 bases between them. CDR3 length: 14 amino acids. The V gene's germline CDR1 is MDHEN and CDR2 SYDVKM.

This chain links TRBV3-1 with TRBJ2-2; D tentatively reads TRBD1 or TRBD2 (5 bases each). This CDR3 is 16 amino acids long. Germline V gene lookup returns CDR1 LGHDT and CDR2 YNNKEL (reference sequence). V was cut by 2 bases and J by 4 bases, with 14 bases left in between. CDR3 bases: TGTGCCAGCAGCCAATTTGGGGGAGCACTCACCGGGGAGCTGTTTTTT. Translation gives CASSQFGGALTGELFF.

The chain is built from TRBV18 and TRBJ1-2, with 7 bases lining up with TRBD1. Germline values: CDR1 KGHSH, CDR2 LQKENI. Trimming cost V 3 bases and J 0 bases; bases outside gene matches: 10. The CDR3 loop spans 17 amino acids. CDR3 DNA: TGTGCCAGCTCACCCCCGGGACAGACAGGAGCTAACTATGGCTACACCTTC. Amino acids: CASSPPGQTGANYGYTF.

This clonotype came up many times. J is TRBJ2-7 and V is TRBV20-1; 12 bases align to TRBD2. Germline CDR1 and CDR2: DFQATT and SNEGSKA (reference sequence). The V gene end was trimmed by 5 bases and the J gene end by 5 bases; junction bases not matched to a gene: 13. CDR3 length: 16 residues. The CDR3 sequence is CSASSGRAVSLNEQYF. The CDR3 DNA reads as TGCAGTGCTTCTAGCGGGAGGGCCGTTTCGTTAAACGAGCAGTACTTC.

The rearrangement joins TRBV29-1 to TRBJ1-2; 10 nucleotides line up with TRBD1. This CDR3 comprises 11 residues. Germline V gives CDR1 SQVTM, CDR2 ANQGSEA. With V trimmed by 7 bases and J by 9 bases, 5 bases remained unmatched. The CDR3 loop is CSATGGMSYTF. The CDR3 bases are TGCAGCGCGACAGGGGGCATGAGCTACACCTTC.

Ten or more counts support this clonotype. For the CDR3, the DNA is TGCAGCGTTGAAGTCCAGTTTTTAAACACTGAAGCTTTCTTT. Protein product: CSVEVQFLNTEAFF. This chain joins TRBV29-1 and TRBJ1-1; D is undetermined. CDR1 is SQVTM and CDR2 is ANQGSEA in the germline V gene. Trimming stripped 1 base from V and 2 bases from J, with 11 bases between. There are 14 residues in the CDR3. Drawing the rest from reference TRBV29-1 and TRBJ1-1, the complete variable domain is SAVISQKPSRDICQRGTSLTIQCQVDSQVTMMFWYRQQPGQSLTLIATANQGSEATYESGFVIDKFPISRPNLTFSTLTVSNMSPEDSSIYLCSVEVQFLNTEAFFGQGTRLTVV.

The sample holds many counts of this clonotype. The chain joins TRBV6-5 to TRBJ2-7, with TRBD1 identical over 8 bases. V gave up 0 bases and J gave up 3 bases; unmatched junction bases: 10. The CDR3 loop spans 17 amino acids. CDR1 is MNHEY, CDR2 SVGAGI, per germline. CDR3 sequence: CASSYSWGTGDFYEQYF. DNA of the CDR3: TGTGCCAGCAGTTACTCGTGGGGGACAGGAGACTTCTACGAGCAGTACTTC.

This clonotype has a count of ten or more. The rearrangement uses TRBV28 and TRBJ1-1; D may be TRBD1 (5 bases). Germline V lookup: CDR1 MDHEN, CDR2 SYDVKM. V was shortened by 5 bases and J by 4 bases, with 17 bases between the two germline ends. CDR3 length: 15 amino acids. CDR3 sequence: CASSPFNRRGTEAFF. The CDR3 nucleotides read TGTGCCAGCAGTCCCTTTAACAGGCGGGGCACTGAAGCTTTCTTT.

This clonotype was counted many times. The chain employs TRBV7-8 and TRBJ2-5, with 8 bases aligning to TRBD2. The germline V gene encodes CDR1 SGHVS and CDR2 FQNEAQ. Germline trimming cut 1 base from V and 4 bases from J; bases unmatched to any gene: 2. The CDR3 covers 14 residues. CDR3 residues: CASSLGTSLETQYF. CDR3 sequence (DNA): TGTGCCAGCAGCTTAGGGACTAGCCTAGAGACCCAGTACTTC.

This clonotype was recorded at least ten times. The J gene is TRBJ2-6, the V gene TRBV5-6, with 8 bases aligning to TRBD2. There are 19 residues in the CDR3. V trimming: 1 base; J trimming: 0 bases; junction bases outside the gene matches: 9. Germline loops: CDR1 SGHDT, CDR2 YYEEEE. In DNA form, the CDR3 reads TGTGCCAGCAGCTTGTTCGGGGGGGGCCGCAGCTCTGGGGCCAACGTCCTGACTTTC. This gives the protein CASSLFGGGRSSGANVLTF.

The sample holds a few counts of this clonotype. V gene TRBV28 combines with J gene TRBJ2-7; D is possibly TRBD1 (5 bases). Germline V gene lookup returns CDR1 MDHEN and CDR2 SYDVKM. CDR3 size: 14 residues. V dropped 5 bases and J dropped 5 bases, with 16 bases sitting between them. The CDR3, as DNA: TGTGCCAGCAGTGAGAAGGGGAATAGGGACGAGCAGTACTTC. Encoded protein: CASSEKGNRDEQYF.

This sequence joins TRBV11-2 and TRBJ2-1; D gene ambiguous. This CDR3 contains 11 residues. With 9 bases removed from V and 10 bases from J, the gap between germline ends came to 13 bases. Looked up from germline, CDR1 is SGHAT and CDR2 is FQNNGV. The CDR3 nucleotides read TGTGCCAGTCGAGGCTTGGAGGAGCAGTTCTTC. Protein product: CASRGLEEQFF.

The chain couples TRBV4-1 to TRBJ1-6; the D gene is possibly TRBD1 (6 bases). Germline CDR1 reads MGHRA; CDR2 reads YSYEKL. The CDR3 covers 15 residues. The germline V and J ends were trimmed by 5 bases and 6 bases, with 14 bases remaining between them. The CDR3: CASSEFTDSNSPLHF. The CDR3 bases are TGCGCCAGCAGCGAGTTCACGGACAGTAATTCACCCCTCCACTTT.

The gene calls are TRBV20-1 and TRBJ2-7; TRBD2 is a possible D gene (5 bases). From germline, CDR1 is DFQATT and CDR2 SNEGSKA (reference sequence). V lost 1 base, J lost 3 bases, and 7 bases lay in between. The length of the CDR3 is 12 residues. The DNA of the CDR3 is TGCAGTGCTAGAGCGCGGGTCTACGAGCAGTACTTC. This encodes CSARARVYEQYF.

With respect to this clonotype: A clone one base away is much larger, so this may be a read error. CDR3 coding DNA: TGCGCCAGCAGCTCCCTAGCTCTTATTAGCGGGAGACGCTACGGGCAGTACTTC. Amino acids: CASSSLALISGRRYGQYF. The rearrangement links TRBV5-1 to TRBJ2-7; 9 bases agree with TRBD2. The germline V gene has CDR1 SGHRS and CDR2 YFSETQ. The CDR3 covers 18 residues.

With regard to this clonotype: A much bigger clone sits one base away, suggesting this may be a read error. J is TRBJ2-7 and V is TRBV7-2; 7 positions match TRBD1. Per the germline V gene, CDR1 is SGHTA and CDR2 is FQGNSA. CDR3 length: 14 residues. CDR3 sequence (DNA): TGTGTCAGCAGCCAAGAATTGACAGGGTATGAGCAGTACTTC. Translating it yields CVSSQELTGYEQYF.

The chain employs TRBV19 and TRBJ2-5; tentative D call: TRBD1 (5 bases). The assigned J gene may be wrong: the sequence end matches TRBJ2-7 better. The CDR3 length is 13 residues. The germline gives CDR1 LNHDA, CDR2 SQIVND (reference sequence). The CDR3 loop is CASSPTRAYEQYF. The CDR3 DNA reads TGTGCCAGTAGTCCGACCAGGGCCTACGAGCAGTACTTC.

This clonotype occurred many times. The CDR3 loop is CAISEKGPRWNSTGELFF. CDR3 in DNA: TGTGCCATCAGTGAAAAGGGCCCTCGGTGGAATTCGACCGGGGAGCTGTTTTTT. V and J are TRBV10-3 and TRBJ2-2, with D unclear. The V and J ends lost 3 bases and 5 bases respectively, with 22 bases between them. The CDR3 spans 18 residues. CDR1 ENHRY and CDR2 SYGVKD come from the germline V gene.

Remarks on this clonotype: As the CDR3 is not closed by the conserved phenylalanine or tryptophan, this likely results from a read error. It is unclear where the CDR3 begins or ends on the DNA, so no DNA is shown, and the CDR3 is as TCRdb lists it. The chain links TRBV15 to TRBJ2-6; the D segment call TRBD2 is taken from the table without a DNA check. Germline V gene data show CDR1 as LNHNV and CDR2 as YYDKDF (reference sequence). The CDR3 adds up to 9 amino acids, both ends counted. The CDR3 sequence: CATNSGSYT.